The clone carrying this T cell receptor (beta chain) was observed once. Using immunoSEQ multiplex PCR, the repertoire was profiled, and TCRdb retains in-frame clones only, with some absent. Of around 74,000 clones in the sample, around 94% are singletons; the top ten hold 5.8%. This specimen belongs to a study of control samples from healthy donors and cancer patients. The clonotype was recovered from a woman aged 55-75 years in good health. Sequenced input: blood.

The CDR3 region has the DNA TGCGCCAGCAGTGACCGACTAGTCTGGCCCCGTGGGGCCAACGTCCTGACTTTC. Its protein product is CASSDRLVWPRGANVLTF. This chain links TRBV10-2 with TRBJ2-6; TRBD2 might be the D (6 bases). Per germline, CDR1 WSHSY and CDR2 SAAADI. There are 18 residues in the CDR3. Trimming pared 3 bases from V and 3 bases from J, leaving 18 bases between.